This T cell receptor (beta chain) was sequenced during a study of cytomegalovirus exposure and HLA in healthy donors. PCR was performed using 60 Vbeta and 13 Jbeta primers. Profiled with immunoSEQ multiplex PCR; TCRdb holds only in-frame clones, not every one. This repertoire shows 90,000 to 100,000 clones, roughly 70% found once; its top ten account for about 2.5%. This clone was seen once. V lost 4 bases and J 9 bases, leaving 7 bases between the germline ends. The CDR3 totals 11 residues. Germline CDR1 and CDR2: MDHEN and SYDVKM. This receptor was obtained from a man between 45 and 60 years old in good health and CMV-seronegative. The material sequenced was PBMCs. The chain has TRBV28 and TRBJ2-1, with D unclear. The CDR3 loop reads CASSSKSEQFF. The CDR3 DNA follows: TGTGCCAGCAGTTCTAAATCTGAGCAGTTCTTC.